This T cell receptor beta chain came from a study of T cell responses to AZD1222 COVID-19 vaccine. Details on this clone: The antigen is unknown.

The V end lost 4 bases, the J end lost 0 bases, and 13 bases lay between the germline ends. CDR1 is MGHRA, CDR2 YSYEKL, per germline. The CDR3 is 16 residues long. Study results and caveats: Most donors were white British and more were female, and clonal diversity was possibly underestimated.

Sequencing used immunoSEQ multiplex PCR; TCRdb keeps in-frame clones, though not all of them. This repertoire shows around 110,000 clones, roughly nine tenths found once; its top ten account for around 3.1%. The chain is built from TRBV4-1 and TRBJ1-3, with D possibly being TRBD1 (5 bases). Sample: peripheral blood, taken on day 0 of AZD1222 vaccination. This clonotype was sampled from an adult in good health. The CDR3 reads CASSPWLGDSGNTIYF. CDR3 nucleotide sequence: TGCGCCAGCAGCCCTTGGTTGGGGGACTCTGGAAACACCATATATTTT.